The 17 T cell receptor beta chains reported below all come from one sample, sequenced in a study of identical twins. Using its own MiXCR run on the 5' RACE reads, TCRdb lists one record per CDR3 protein. The sample holds hundreds of thousands of distinct CDR3 sequences, roughly an eighth seen once. Separately, the same data were catalogued under a study of yellow fever vaccine responses in identical twins.

The sequenced sample was PBMCs. The receptors derive from a woman aged 18-35 years in good health.

This clonotype was counted only a few times. The rearrangement uses TRBV12-3 or TRBV12-4 and TRBJ2-7; D is ambiguous. The CDR3 is made up of 13 amino acids. With 6 bases removed from V and 5 bases from J, the gap between germline ends came to 14 bases. The CDR3 region is CASRTRRTDEQYF. The CDR3 nucleotides are TGTGCCAGCAGAACAAGACGTACCGACGAGCAGTACTTC.

In this sample, this clonotype turned up many times. V and J are TRBV3-1 and TRBJ1-3; D gene uncertain. Trimming stripped 0 bases from V and 1 base from J, with 7 bases between. Germline values: CDR1 LGHDT, CDR2 YNNKEL (reference sequence). The length of the CDR3 is 15 residues. The CDR3 region is CASSQDTLSGNTIYF. The CDR3 nucleotides read TGTGCCAGCAGCCAAGATACGCTATCTGGAAACACCATATATTTT.

This clonotype was counted a few times. This chain uses TRBV29-1 with TRBJ2-1; D gene uncertain. The CDR3 has 16 amino acids. Trimming removed 7 bases at V and 0 bases at J, with 19 bases between. Germline CDR1 reads SQVTM; CDR2 reads ANQGSEA. CDR3 residues: CSGLEAPLGSYNEQFF. The CDR3 coding sequence is TGCAGCGGGCTAGAGGCCCCCCTAGGCTCCTACAATGAGCAGTTCTTC.

The gene calls are TRBV4-1 and TRBJ2-7; D gene ambiguous. Trimming pared 4 bases from V and 6 bases from J, leaving 16 bases between. The CDR3 length is 14 residues. Looked up from germline, CDR1 is MGHRA and CDR2 is YSYEKL. The CDR3 nucleotides are TGCGCCAGCAGCCTCTTGGCCTCGTGGGGCGAGCAGTACTTC. Amino acid sequence: CASSLLASWGEQYF.

The chain is built from TRBV4-1 and TRBJ2-7; D is uncertain. The CDR3 length is 16 residues. The V gene's germline CDR1 is MGHRA and CDR2 YSYEKL. V dropped 0 bases and J dropped 5 bases, with 17 bases sitting between them. CDR3 protein: CASSQESGRLDHEQYF. CDR3 nucleotides: TGCGCCAGCAGCCAAGAGTCTGGCCGCCTGGACCACGAGCAGTACTTC.

This clonotype was counted at least ten times. The chain uses TRBV6-2 or TRBV6-3 and TRBJ2-1; 13 nucleotides line up with TRBD2. After removal of 5 bases from V and 4 bases from J, the junction contained 8 bases not matched to a gene. The CDR3 covers 17 residues. CDR1 and CDR2 from the germline V gene are MNHEY and SVGEGT. DNA of the CDR3: TGTGCCAGCAGTCCCTTTACTAGCGGGGGGGGATACAATGAGCAGTTCTTC. Encoded protein: CASSPFTSGGGYNEQFF.

With regard to this clonotype: The junction departs from the called germline gene at one end, perhaps through a read error. This chain links TRBV7-2 with TRBJ2-2; D gene uncertain. CDR3 size: 15 residues. Germline V lookup: CDR1 SGHTA, CDR2 FQGNSA. The CDR3 is CASRLARYYTGELFF. The CDR3 nucleotides are TGTGCCAGCCGCTTAGCCCGATACTACACCGGGGAGCTGTTTTTT.

There are a few counts of this clonotype. The genes are TRBV2 and TRBJ1-6; unclear D gene. Germline V gives CDR1 SNHLY, CDR2 FYNNEI. The CDR3 extends over 13 amino acids. Deletions cut 3 bases from V and 8 bases from J, with 8 bases between. CDR3 DNA sequence: TGTGCCAGCAGTGAGGACGGTGATTCACCCCTCCACTTT. Residues: CASSEDGDSPLHF.

J is TRBJ1-2 and V is TRBV4-1; D gene unclear. CDR1 and CDR2 from the germline V gene are MGHRA and YSYEKL. V was cut by 0 bases and J by 7 bases, with 15 bases left in between. The CDR3 has 15 residues. CDR3 nucleotide sequence: TGCGCCAGCAGCCAAGATGGGTCGAAGGATTCTGGCTACACCTTC. Translation gives CASSQDGSKDSGYTF.

The sample holds many counts of this clonotype. This chain's CDR3 is CAISESGSYEQYF. The CDR3 DNA reads TGTGCCATCAGTGAGAGCGGATCCTACGAGCAGTACTTC. This chain connects TRBV10-3 to TRBJ2-7, with TRBD2 as a possible D gene (5 bases). This CDR3 has 13 residues. V lost 2 bases and J 1 base, leaving 6 bases between the germline ends. Germline V gene lookup returns CDR1 ENHRY and CDR2 SYGVKD.

In this sample, this clonotype turned up many times. V gene TRBV14 combines with J gene TRBJ2-4, with D maybe TRBD1 (5 bases). This CDR3 spans 14 amino acids. V lost 1 base and J lost 3, with 7 bases in between. The V gene's germline CDR1 is SGHDN and CDR2 FVKESK. The CDR3 reads CASSQGDSKNIQYF. In nucleotides, the CDR3 is TGTGCCAGCAGCCAAGGTGACAGCAAAAACATTCAGTACTTC.

This clonotype has only a few counts. The chain employs TRBV12-5 and TRBJ2-1, with D possibly being TRBD1 (6 bases). The ends were cut back, 4 bases at V and 6 bases at J, with 25 bases in the middle. The CDR3 runs 18 residues. Germline V gene data show CDR1 as LGHNT and CDR2 as FRNRAP. CDR3 nucleotides: TGTGCTAGTGGTTCCCCGGGCACAGGGACCATAGGTGGCAATGAGCAGTTCTTC. It translates to CASGSPGTGTIGGNEQFF.

This clonotype was counted between two and nine times. The rearrangement links TRBV24-1 to TRBJ2-2; a possible D gene is TRBD2 (5 bases). Germline V gene data show CDR1 as KGHDR and CDR2 as SFDVKD. V gave up 0 bases and J gave up 0 bases, with 10 bases separating them. This CDR3 has 17 amino acids. CDR3 region: CATSDLSGKTNTGELFF. CDR3 sequence (DNA): TGTGCCACCAGTGATTTGTCGGGGAAAACGAACACCGGGGAGCTGTTTTTT.

V and J are TRBV5-1 and TRBJ2-7, with TRBD1 identical over 9 bases. This CDR3 has 16 residues. Germline lookup yields CDR1 SGHRS and CDR2 YFSETQ. Trimming cost V 3 bases and J 5 bases; bases outside gene matches: 12. CDR3 coding DNA: TGCGCCAGCAGCTCAATTTCGACAGGGGGTCGGGACGAGCAGTACTTC. Protein: CASSSISTGGRDEQYF.

The chain combines TRBV20-1 with TRBJ2-1, with D perhaps matching TRBD2 (5 bases). Germline V gene sequence: CDR1 DFQATT, CDR2 SNEGSKA (reference sequence). The CDR3 has 17 residues. V was pared by 0 bases and J by 1 base, with 16 bases between. The CDR3 region has the DNA TGCAGTGCTAGAGATCTGGGCGGGTTAGGATCCTACAATGAGCAGTTCTTC. Residues: CSARDLGGLGSYNEQFF.

J is TRBJ2-3 and V is TRBV14, with D perhaps given as TRBD1 or TRBD2 (5 bases each). Deletions cut 1 base from V and 2 bases from J, with 13 bases between. The CDR3 spans 16 residues. Per germline, CDR1 SGHDN and CDR2 FVKESK. The CDR3 sequence is CASSQVPGPSTDTQYF. CDR3 sequence (DNA): TGTGCCAGCAGCCAAGTTCCGGGACCCTCCACAGATACGCAGTATTTT.

The DNA for the CDR3 is TGTGCCAGCAGCTTAGAACTCACGTACACAGATACGCAGTATTTT. The encoded protein is CASSLELTYTDTQYF. The chain links TRBV7-9 to TRBJ2-3; unclear D gene. The ends were cut back, 1 base at V and 2 bases at J, with 10 bases in the middle. CDR3 size: 15 residues. The germline V gene has CDR1 SEHNR and CDR2 FQNEAQ (reference sequence).